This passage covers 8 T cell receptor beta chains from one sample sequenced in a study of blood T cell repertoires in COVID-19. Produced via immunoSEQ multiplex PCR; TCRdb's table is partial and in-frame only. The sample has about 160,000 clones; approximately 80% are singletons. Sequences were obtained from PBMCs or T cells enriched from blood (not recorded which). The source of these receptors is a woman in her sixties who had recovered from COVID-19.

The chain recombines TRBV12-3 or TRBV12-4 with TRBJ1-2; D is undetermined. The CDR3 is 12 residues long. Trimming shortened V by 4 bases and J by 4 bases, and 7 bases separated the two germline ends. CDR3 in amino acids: CASSSQLYGYTF. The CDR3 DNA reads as TGTGCCAGCAGTTCTCAACTCTATGGCTACACCTTC.

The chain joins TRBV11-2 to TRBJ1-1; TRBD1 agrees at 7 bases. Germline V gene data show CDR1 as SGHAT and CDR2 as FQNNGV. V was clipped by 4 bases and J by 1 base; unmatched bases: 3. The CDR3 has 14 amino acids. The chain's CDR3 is CASSSTGSNTEAFF. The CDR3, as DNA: TGTGCCAGCAGCTCGACAGGGTCGAACACTGAAGCTTTCTTT. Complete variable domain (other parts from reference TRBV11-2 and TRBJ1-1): EAGVAQSPRYKIIEKRQSVAFWCNPISGHATLYWYQQILGQGPKLLIQFQNNGVVDDSQLPKDRFSAERLKGVDSTLKIQPAKLEDSAVYLCASSSTGSNTEAFFGQGTRLTVV.

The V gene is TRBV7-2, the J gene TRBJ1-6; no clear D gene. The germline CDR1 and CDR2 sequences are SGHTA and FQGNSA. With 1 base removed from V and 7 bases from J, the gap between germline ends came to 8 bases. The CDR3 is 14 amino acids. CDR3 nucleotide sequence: TGTGCCAGCAGCTTAGGAGGGTTGAATTCACCCCTCCACTTT. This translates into CASSLGGLNSPLHF.

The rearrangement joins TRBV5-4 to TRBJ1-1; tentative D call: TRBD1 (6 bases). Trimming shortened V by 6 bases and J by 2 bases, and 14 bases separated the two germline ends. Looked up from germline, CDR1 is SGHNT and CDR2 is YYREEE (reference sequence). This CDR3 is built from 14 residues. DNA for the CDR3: TGTGCCAGCACCCCGGCGACAGGAAACACTGAAGCTTTCTTT. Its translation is CASTPATGNTEAFF.

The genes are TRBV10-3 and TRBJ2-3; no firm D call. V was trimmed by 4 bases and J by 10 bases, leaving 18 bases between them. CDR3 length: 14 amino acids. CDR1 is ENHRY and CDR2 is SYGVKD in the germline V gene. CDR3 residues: CAISGVTDPFSQYF. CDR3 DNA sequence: TGTGCCATCAGTGGGGTGACTGACCCTTTCTCGCAGTATTTT.

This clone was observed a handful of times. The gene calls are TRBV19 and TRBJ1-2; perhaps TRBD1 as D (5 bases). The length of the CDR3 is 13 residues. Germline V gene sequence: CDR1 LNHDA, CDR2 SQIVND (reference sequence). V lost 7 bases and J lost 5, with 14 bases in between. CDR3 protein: CASIGGSAYGYTF. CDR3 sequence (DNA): TGTGCCAGTATCGGGGGTTCGGCATATGGCTACACCTTC.

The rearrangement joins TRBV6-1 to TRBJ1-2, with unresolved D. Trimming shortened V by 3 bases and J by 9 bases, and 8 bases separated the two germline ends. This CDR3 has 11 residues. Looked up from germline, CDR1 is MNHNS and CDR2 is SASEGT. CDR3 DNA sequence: TGTGCCAGCAGTGATCAGTTCCGCTACACCTTC. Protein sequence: CASSDQFRYTF.

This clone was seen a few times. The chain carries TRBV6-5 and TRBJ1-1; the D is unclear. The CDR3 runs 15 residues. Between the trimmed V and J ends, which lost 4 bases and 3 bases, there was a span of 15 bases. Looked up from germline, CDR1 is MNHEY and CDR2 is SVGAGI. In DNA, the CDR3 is TGTGCCAGCAGTTTTAGAGGGCAGCCCTACACTGAAGCTTTCTTT. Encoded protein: CASSFRGQPYTEAFF.